These 11 T cell receptor beta chains share one sample of origin, sequenced in a study of blood T cell repertoires in COVID-19. The method was immunoSEQ multiplex PCR; TCRdb's version includes in-frame clones alone and lacks a portion of them. The sample contains 300,000 to 350,000 clones, roughly 89% of which appear only once. The sample was peripheral blood. All receptors derive from a woman between 40 and 55 years old with COVID-19, enrolled during active disease.

This clone is a singleton in its sample. The chain links TRBV4-3 to TRBJ2-2; the match to TRBD1 covers 8 bases. Per the germline V gene, CDR1 is LGHNA and CDR2 is YSLEER. CDR3 size: 16 residues. V gave up 1 base and J gave up 6 bases; unmatched junction bases: 7. CDR3 DNA: TGCGCCAGCAGCCAAGGGACAGGGTTGGCTGCCGGGGAGCTGTTTTTT. It translates to CASSQGTGLAAGELFF.

Comment on this clone: This sample includes further DNA sequences coding for the same CDR3. The genes are TRBV5-1 and TRBJ2-5, with TRBD1 matching over 8 bases. There are 13 residues in the CDR3. Germline-derived CDR1 and CDR2 are SGHRS and YFSETQ. The trim removed 0 bases at V and 5 bases at J, leaving 0 bases unmatched. CDR3 loop: CASSLGQGETQYF. The CDR3 DNA reads as TGCGCCAGCAGCTTGGGACAGGGGGAGACCCAGTACTTC. Full variable domain (remainder filled in from reference TRBV5-1 and TRBJ2-5): KAGVTQTPRYLIKTRGQQVTLSCSPISGHRSVSWYQQTPGQGLQFLFEYFSETQRNKGNFPGRFSGRQFSNSRSEMNVSTLELGDSALYLCASSLGQGETQYFGPGTRLLVL.

The chain uses TRBV5-1 and TRBJ1-1; 8 nucleotides match TRBD1. Germline trimming cut 6 bases from V and 6 bases from J; bases unmatched to any gene: 7. CDR1 is SGHRS and CDR2 is YFSETQ in the germline V gene. The CDR3 totals 13 residues. The CDR3 spells CASTSAGGPEAFF. DNA for the CDR3: TGCGCCAGCACTTCGGCAGGGGGCCCTGAAGCTTTCTTT. Using reference TRBV5-1 and TRBJ1-1 for the parts outside the CDR3, the full variable domain is KAGVTQTPRYLIKTRGQQVTLSCSPISGHRSVSWYQQTPGQGLQFLFEYFSETQRNKGNFPGRFSGRQFSNSRSEMNVSTLELGDSALYLCASTSAGGPEAFFGQGTRLTVV.

This sequence joins TRBV9 and TRBJ1-3; D not resolved. The V gene lost 0 bases and the J gene lost 1 base, with 5 bases spanning the gap. The germline gives CDR1 SGDLS, CDR2 YYNGEE. The CDR3 covers 14 residues. The CDR3 coding sequence is TGTGCCAGCAGCGTAGAGAGATCTGGAAACACCATATATTTT. Translating gives CASSVERSGNTIYF.

The chain recombines TRBV6-5 with TRBJ1-6, with D unclear. The CDR3 consists of 15 residues. Germline V gene lookup returns CDR1 MNHEY and CDR2 SVGAGI. Trimming left V 5 bases short and J 7 bases short, with 15 bases between. The CDR3 reads CASSPGGRGNSPLHF. Written as DNA, the CDR3 is TGTGCCAGCAGTCCGGGCGGGCGCGGCAATTCACCCCTCCACTTT.

The chain couples TRBV30 to TRBJ1-5; TRBD1 might be the D (6 bases). The CDR3 loop spans 13 amino acids. V lost 4 bases and J lost 5, with 12 bases in between. The germline CDR1 and CDR2 sequences are GTSNPN and SVGIG (reference sequence). For the CDR3, the DNA is TGTGCCTGGACCGGCAGGGGCGATCAGCCCCAGCATTTT. It is translated as CAWTGRGDQPQHF.

This chain joins TRBV7-9 and TRBJ1-4, with TRBD1 identical over 9 bases. V was clipped by 4 bases and J by 7 bases; unmatched bases: 13. Germline CDR1 is SEHNR and CDR2 is FQNEAQ (reference sequence). The length of the CDR3 is 17 residues. CDR3 region: CASSWRGQGSMGEKLFF. CDR3 nucleotide sequence: TGTGCCAGCAGCTGGAGAGGACAGGGGAGTATGGGTGAAAAACTGTTTTTT.

V and J are TRBV5-6 and TRBJ2-2; D remains unclear. There are 13 residues in the CDR3. V lost 2 bases, J lost 6 bases, and 8 bases lay in between. From germline, CDR1 is SGHDT and CDR2 YYEEEE. The chain's CDR3 is CASSFRQAGELFF. CDR3 DNA sequence: TGTGCCAGCAGCTTCCGGCAGGCCGGGGAGCTGTTTTTT.

The V and J genes are TRBV5-1 and TRBJ2-7; TRBD1 matches at 9 bases. The CDR3 runs to 13 residues. Looked up from germline, CDR1 is SGHRS and CDR2 is YFSETQ. The V segment lost 6 bases and the J segment 7 bases; nucleotides outside the gene matches: 8. CDR3 bases: TGCGCCAGCAAGGGGACAGGGCCTCTGGAGCAGTACTTC. Translating gives CASKGTGPLEQYF.

The J gene is TRBJ2-3, the V gene TRBV7-6; 7 positions match TRBD2. The CDR3 consists of 17 residues. Looked up from germline, CDR1 is SGHVS and CDR2 is FNYEAQ. V trimming: 5 bases; J trimming: 2 bases; junction bases outside the gene matches: 13. This chain's CDR3 is CASSLSGEGLPTDTQYF. In DNA, the CDR3 is TGTGCCAGCAGCCTATCGGGGGAGGGGCTTCCCACAGATACGCAGTATTTT.

The chain employs TRBV18 and TRBJ1-2; D ambiguous. Trimming took off 3 bases at V and 3 bases at J, with 8 bases between the two ends. The CDR3 spans 13 residues. Per the germline V gene, CDR1 is KGHSH and CDR2 is LQKENI. DNA of the CDR3: TGTGCCAGCTCACCGACCACAGACTATGGCTACACCTTC. Translating gives CASSPTTDYGYTF. The full variable domain, with the rest looked up from reference TRBV18 and TRBJ1-2, is NAGVMQNPRHLVRRRGQEARLRCSPMKGHSHVYWYRQLPEEGLKFMVYLQKENIIDESGMPKERFSAEFPKEGPSILRIQQVVRGDSAAYFCASSPTTDYGYTFGSGTRLTVV.